The clone carrying this TCR beta chain has ten or more counts. The antigen is undetermined. Unique molecular identifiers were built into the TCRbeta library. From the PCR reads, TCRdb called clonotypes with MiXCR, one entry per CDR3 protein. The table lists hundreds of thousands of distinct CDR3 sequences, around 12% of them singletons. This specimen belongs to a study of T-cell reconstitution after alpha-beta-depleted transplantation in children. The study's findings and limits: From newly produced T cells came most of the T-cell counts and diversity one year after transplant. Some patients' high day-60 TCRbeta diversity was attributed to recipient cells surviving conditioning. Several hundred graft clones that had expanded were reportedly the source of alpha-beta T cells about two months after transplant.

The sequencing used PBMCs, collected before TCRalphabeta/CD19-depleted stem cell transplant. The TCR was taken from a girl aged 2 to 10 with congenital amegakaryocytic thrombocytopenia, due to receive a stem cell transplant.

The DNA for the CDR3 is TGTGCCAGCGGGACTACCTTTCAAGAGACCCAGTACTTC. This codes for CASGTTFQETQYF. The V gene is TRBV12-3 or TRBV12-4, the J gene TRBJ2-5, with TRBD2 identical over 7 bases. The CDR3 has 13 residues. V dropped 8 bases and J dropped 2; count of bases not matched to a gene: 5.